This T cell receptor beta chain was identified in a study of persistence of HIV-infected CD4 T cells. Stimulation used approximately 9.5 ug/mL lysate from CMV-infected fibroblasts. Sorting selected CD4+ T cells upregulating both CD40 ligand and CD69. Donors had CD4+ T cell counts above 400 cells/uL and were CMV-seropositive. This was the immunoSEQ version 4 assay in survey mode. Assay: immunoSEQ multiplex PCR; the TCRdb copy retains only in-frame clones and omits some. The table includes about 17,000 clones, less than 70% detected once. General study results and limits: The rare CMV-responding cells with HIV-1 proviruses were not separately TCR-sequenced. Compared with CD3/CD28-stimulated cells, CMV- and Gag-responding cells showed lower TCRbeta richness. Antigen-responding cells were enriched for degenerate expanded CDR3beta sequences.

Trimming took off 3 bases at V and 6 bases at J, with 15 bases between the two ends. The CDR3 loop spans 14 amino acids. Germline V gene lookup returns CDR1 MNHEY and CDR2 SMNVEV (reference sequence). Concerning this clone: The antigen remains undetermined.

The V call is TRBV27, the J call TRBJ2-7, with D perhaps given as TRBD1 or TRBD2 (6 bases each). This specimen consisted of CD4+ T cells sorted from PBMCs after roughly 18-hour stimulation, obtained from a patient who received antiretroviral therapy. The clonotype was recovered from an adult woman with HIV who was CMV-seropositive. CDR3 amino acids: CASSFGTRRGEQYF. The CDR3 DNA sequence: TGTGCCAGCAGTTTCGGGACAAGGCGGGGCGAGCAGTACTTC.